Detailed here is one TCR beta chain. The antigen is not known. These data originate in a study of early T cells in non-severe SARS-CoV-2 infection. Attached unique molecular identifiers marked individual cDNA molecules. TCRdb processed the 5' RACE reads anew with MiXCR; each CDR3 protein has one entry. The sample has roughly 70,000 distinct CDR3 sequences, 20% to 25% seen once. Study-level points and caveats: Private and CD4 specificities were missed by VDJdb matching, skewed to anti-spike CD8.

The CDR3 loop spans 13 amino acids. V was trimmed by 7 bases and J by 0 bases, leaving 9 bases between them. The germline CDR1 and CDR2 sequences are SGHTA and FQGNSA. V gene TRBV7-2 combines with J gene TRBJ2-5, with unresolved D. The receptor comes from an adult who was a healthcare worker with PCR-confirmed SARS-CoV-2 infection or an uninfected control (not recorded which). The source was whole blood, collected at baseline. The DNA of the CDR3 is TGTGCCAGCACCCCGCCTAACCAAGAGACCCAGTACTTC. Its translation: CASTPPNQETQYF.